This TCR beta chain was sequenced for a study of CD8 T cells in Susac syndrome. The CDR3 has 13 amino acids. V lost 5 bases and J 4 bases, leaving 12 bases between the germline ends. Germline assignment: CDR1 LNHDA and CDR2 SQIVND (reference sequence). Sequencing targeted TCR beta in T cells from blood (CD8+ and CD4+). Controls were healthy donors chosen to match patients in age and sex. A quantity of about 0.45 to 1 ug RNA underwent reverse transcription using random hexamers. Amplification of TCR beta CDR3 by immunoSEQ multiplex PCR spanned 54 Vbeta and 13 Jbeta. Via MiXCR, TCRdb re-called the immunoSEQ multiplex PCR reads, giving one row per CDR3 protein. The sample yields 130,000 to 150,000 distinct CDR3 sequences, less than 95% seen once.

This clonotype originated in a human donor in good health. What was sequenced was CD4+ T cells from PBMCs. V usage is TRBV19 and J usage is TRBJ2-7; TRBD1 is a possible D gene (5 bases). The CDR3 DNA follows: TGTGCCAGTAGTTCCGGACAATTTTACGAGCAGTACTTC. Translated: CASSSGQFYEQYF.